Reported below is one TCR beta chain. At one end the junction does not follow the germline gene, possibly because of a read error. TCRdb reprocessed the PCR reads via MiXCR and lists one record per CDR3 protein. The repertoire holds tens of thousands of distinct CDR3 sequences, around 50% seen once, with roughly an eighth in the top ten. The V gene's germline CDR1 is SGHAT and CDR2 FQNNGV. This CDR3 is 13 amino acids long. This sample was included in a study of CDR3 diversity in severe acne. Sequences were obtained from blood. The receptor comes from a male donor in good health, without acne. The J gene is TRBJ1-2, the V gene TRBV11-2; unclear D gene. CDR3 protein: CASSVRISYGYIF. For the CDR3, the DNA is TGTGCCAGCAGCGTCAGGATTTCCTATGGCTACATCTTC.